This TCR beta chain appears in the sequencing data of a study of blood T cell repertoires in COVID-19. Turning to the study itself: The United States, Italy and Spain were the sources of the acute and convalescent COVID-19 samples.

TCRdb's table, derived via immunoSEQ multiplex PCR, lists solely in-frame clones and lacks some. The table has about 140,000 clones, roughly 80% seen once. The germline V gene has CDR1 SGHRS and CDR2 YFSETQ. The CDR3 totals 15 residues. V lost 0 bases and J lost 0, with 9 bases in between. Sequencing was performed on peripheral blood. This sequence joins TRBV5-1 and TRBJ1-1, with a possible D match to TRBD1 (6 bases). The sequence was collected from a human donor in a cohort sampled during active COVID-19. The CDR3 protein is CASSLADSLNTEAFF. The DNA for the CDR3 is TGCGCCAGCAGCTTGGCGGACAGCTTGAACACTGAAGCTTTCTTT.